This TCR beta chain was captured by sequencing in a study of cytomegalovirus exposure and HLA in healthy donors. Study findings and constraints: Subsequent analysis showed first-cohort TCR clusters tending to co-occur in 120 validation repertoires.

TCRdb keeps only in-frame clones here, not all; method: immunoSEQ multiplex PCR. The sample contains about 110,000 clones, around 90% of which appear only once. This clone was counted once. The antigen remains undetermined. This CDR3 is 15 amino acids long. The V gene's germline CDR1 is MDHEN and CDR2 SYDVKM. J gave up 5 bases and V 5 bases, and 12 bases lay outside the gene matches. Material for sequencing was PBMCs. The sequence derives from a woman under 30 in good health and CMV-seronegative. The V and J genes are TRBV28 and TRBJ2-7, with 7 bases aligning to TRBD1. CDR3 loop: CASSPRKTGYHEQYF. CDR3 DNA sequence: TGTGCCAGCAGTCCCCGTAAGACAGGGTATCACGAGCAGTACTTC.